The entry below describes one TCR beta chain. The identical CDR3 is also encoded by other nucleotide sequences in the sample. This entry is derived from a study of blood T cell repertoires in COVID-19. During active infection, Seattle patients enrolled and were then monitored through disease. As originally analysed: Reference gene primer amplification gave nucleated cell count estimates. Produced via immunoSEQ multiplex PCR; TCRdb's table is partial and in-frame only. The V and J calls and clone size come from that table; D and trimming were worked out from the DNA. The top ten hold 1.8% of the sample, which has just over 300,000 clones, under 90% seen once. The receptor was derived from a woman aged 25 to 39 with COVID-19, enrolled during active disease. Sequencing used peripheral blood.

CDR3 bases: TGTGCCAGCAGTTTAACGGGAGACACTGAAGCTTTCTTT. Its translation is CASSLTGDTEAFF. The rearrangement joins TRBV12-3 or TRBV12-4 to TRBJ1-1; no firm D call. There are 13 residues in the CDR3. Between the trimmed V and J ends, which lost 2 bases and 3 bases, there was a span of 7 bases.